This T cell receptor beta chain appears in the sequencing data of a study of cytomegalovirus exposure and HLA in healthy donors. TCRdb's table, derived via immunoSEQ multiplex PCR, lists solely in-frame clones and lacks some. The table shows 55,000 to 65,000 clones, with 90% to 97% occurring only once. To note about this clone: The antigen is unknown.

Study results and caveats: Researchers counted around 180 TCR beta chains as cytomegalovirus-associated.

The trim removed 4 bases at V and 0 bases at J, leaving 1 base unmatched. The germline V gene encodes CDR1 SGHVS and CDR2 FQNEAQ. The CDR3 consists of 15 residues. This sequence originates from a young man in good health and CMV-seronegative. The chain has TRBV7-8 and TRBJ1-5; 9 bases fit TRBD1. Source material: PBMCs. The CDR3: CASSYRGPSNQPQHF. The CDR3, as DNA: TGTGCCAGCAGCTACAGGGGGCCTAGCAATCAGCCCCAGCATTTT.